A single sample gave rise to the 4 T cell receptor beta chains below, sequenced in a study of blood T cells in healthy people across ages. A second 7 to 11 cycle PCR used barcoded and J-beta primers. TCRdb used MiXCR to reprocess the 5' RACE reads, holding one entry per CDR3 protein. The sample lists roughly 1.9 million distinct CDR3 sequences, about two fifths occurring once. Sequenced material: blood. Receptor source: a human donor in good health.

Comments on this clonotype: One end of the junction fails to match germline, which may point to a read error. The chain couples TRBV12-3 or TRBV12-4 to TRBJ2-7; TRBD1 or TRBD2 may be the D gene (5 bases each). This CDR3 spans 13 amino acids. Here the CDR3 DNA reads TGTGCCAGCACCTGGGGGAGCTCCTACGGGCAGTACTTC. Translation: CASTWGSSYGQYF.

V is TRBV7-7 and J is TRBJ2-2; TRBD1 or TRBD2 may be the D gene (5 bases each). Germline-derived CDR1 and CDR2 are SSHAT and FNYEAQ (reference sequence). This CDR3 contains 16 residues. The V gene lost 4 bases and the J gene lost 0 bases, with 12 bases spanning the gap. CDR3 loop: CASSSRDGSNTGELFF. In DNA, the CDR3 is TGTGCCAGCAGCTCAAGGGACGGCTCGAACACCGGGGAGCTGTTTTTT.

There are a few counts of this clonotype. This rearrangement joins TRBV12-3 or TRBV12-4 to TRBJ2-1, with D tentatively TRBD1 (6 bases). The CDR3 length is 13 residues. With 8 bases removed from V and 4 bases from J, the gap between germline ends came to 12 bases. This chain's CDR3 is CASRTAKYNEQFF. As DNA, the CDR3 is TGTGCCAGCCGGACAGCAAAGTACAATGAGCAGTTCTTC.

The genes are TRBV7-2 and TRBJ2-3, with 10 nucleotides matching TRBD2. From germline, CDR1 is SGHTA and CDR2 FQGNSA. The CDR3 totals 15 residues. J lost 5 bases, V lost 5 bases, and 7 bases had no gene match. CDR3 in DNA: TGTGCCAGCAGCCCGATACTAGCGGGGTTAGATACGCAGTATTTT. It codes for CASSPILAGLDTQYF.